This TCR beta chain was sequenced in a study of PD-L1 blockade in urothelial cancer. Looking at the study overall: Males with bladder-origin urothelial cancer constituted twenty-five of 29 patients. Per blood sample, T cells had a median of 141,255. At 6 weeks and at 3 weeks (second dose) after treatment start, blood was analyzed.

CDR1 and CDR2 (germline): MNHEY, SMNVEV (reference sequence). This CDR3 spans 16 amino acids. V lost 5 bases and J lost 5, with 21 bases in between. The templates were synthetic TCR analogs, and they were spiked into each PCR. The method was immunoSEQ multiplex PCR; TCRdb's version includes in-frame clones alone and lacks a portion of them. The sample shows 45,000 to 60,000 clones, 85% to 90% of them seen only once. Regarding time point: pretreatment peripheral blood. The input for sequencing was PBMCs, taken around atezolizumab (anti-PD-L1) treatment. The receptor's source is a man between 65 and 85 years old with urothelial cancer. V usage is TRBV27 and J usage is TRBJ1-2; a weak D match, TRBD1 (5 bases). This CDR3 reads CASSPIPGRGLYGYTF. In DNA form, the CDR3 reads TGTGCCAGCAGTCCAATTCCGGGACGGGGGTTGTATGGCTACACCTTC.